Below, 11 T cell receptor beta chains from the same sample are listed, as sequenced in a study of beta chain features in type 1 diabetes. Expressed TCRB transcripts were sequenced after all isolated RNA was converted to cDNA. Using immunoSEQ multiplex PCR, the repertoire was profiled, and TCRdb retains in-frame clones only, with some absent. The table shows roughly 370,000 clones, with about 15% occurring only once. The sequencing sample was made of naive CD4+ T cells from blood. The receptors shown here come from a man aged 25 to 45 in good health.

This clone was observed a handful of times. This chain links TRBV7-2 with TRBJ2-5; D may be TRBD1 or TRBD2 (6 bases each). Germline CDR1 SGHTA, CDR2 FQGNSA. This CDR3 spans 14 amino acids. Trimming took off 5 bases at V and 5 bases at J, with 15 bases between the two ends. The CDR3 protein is CASSPTGGWETQYF. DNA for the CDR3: TGTGCCAGCAGCCCGACAGGAGGGTGGGAGACCCAGTACTTC.

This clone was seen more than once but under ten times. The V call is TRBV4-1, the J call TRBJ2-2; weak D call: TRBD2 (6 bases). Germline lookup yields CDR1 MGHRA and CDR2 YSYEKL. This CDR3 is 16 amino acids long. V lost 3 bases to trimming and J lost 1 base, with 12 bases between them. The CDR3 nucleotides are TGCGCCAGCAGCCAGGCGGCGGGGAGGAACACCGGGGAGCTGTTTTTT. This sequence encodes CASSQAAGRNTGELFF.

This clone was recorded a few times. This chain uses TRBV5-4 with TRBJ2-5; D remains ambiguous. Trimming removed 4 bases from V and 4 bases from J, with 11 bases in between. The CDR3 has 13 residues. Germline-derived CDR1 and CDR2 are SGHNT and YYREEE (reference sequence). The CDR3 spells CASSSRAAETQYF. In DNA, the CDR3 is TGTGCCAGCAGCAGTCGGGCGGCAGAGACCCAGTACTTC.

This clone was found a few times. CDR3: CASSQEGTGYNEQFF. The CDR3 region has the DNA TGCGCCAGCAGCCAAGAAGGGACAGGGTACAATGAGCAGTTCTTC. The J gene is TRBJ2-1, the V gene TRBV4-3, with 9 bases aligning to TRBD1. The CDR3 has 15 residues. The V gene's germline CDR1 is LGHNA and CDR2 YSLEER. V lost 0 bases and J lost 4; bases outside the gene matches: 1.

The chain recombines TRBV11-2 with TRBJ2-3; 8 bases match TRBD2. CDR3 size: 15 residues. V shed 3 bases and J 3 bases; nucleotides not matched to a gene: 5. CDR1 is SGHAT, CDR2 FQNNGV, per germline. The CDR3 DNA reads TGTGCCAGCAGCTTCGCGGGAGGCGGGACAGATACGCAGTATTTT. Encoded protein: CASSFAGGGTDTQYF. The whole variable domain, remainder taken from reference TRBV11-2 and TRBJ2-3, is EAGVAQSPRYKIIEKRQSVAFWCNPISGHATLYWYQQILGQGPKLLIQFQNNGVVDDSQLPKDRFSAERLKGVDSTLKIQPAKLEDSAVYLCASSFAGGGTDTQYFGPGTRLTVL.

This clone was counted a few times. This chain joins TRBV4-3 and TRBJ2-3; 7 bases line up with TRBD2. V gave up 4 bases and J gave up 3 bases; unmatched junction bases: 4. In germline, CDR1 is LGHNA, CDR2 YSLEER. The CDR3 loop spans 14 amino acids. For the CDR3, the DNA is TGCGCCAGCAGCCTGGTGGGAGGGACAGATACGCAGTATTTT. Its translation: CASSLVGGTDTQYF.

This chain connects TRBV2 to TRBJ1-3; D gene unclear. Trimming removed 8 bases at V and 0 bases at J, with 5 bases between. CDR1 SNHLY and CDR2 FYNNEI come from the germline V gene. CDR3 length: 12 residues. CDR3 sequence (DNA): TGTGCCAGCGGTAACTCTGGAAACACCATATATTTT. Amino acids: CASGNSGNTIYF.

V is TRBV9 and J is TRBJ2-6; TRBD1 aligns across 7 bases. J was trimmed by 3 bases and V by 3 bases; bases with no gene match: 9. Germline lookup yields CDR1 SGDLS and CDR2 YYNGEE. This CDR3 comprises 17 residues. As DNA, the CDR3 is TGTGCCAGCAGCGCTAGTTCGACAGGGAATGGGGCCAACGTCCTGACTTTC. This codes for CASSASSTGNGANVLTF.

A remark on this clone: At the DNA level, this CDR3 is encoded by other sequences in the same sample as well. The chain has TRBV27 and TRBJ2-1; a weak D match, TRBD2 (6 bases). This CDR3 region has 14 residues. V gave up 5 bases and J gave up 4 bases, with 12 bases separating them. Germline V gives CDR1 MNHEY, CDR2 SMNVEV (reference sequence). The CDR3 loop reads CASSRAGSYNEQFF. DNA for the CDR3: TGTGCCAGCAGTCGGGCGGGGTCATACAATGAGCAGTTCTTC.

The CDR3 loop is CASSDTPTDTQYF. The CDR3 nucleotides are TGTGCCAGCAGTGACACCCCCACAGATACGCAGTATTTT. The chain is built from TRBV6-4 and TRBJ2-3; D unresolved. Between the trimmed V and J ends, which lost 2 bases and 2 bases, there was a span of 5 bases. Germline V gene data show CDR1 as MRHNA and CDR2 as SNTAGT. The CDR3 spans 13 residues.

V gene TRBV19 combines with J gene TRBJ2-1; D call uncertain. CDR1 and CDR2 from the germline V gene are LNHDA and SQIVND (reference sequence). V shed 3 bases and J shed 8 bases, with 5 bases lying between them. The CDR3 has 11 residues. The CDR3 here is CASSISYEQFF. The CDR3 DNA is TGTGCCAGTAGTATTTCCTATGAGCAGTTCTTC.